The 30 T cell receptor beta chains below all came from one sample that was sequenced in a study of Ad26.COV2.S vaccination and SARS-CoV-2 variants listed by TCRdb under 2021. The treatment or condition label on this specimen signifies: 19 received Ad26.COV2.S at low or high dose, single or two shots; roughly 5 received placebo; per-sample allocation not given. For vaccine and placebo recipients, the sequenced repertoires came from samples collected on day 63 after the first injection. Library preparation was by the immunoSEQ multiplex PCR assay. TCRdb mirrors the immuneACCESS table, restricted to in-frame sequences. Some clones are absent from its copies; in checked studies, under half trace to an unresolved V gene, and the reason for the others is unknown. Across this sample there are around 320,000 clones, with about 82% seen only once. The ten biggest clones cover about 2.1% of the sample. The specimen comprised peripheral blood, sampled in a trial of Ad26.COV2.S vaccine versus placebo. The source of these receptors is a person aged 18 to 65 who received the Ad26.COV2.S COVID-19 vaccine or a placebo.

This clone was observed a single time. The chain has TRBV3-1 (or the pseudogene TRBV3-2) and TRBJ2-2; D gene unclear. The CDR3 runs 14 residues. Germline lookup yields CDR1 LGHDT and CDR2 YNNKEL (reference sequence). The germline V and J ends were trimmed by 1 base and 1 base, with 4 bases remaining between them. The CDR3 DNA sequence: TGTGCCAGCAGCCAAGTTTGGAACACCGGGGAGCTGTTTTTT. This encodes CASSQVWNTGELFF.

This clone appeared a few times. V usage is TRBV9 and J usage is TRBJ1-1; D gene ambiguous. The germline gives CDR1 SGDLS, CDR2 YYNGEE. The V gene lost 0 bases and the J gene lost 6 bases, with 12 bases spanning the gap. The CDR3 is 14 amino acids. The CDR3 here is CASSVAEPRAEAFF. CDR3 nucleotides: TGTGCCAGCAGCGTAGCAGAGCCAAGGGCTGAAGCTTTCTTT.

The chain has TRBV5-1 and TRBJ1-2; 7 positions agree with TRBD1. Trimming at V came to 4 bases and at J to 6 bases, leaving 6 bases not matched to a gene. This CDR3 has 13 amino acids. The germline V gene has CDR1 SGHRS and CDR2 YFSETQ. The CDR3 sequence is CASSKDRIDGYTF. CDR3 sequence (DNA): TGCGCCAGCAGCAAGGACAGGATCGATGGCTACACCTTC.

This chain connects TRBV10-3 to TRBJ2-2; TRBD2 aligns across 9 bases. The trim removed 8 bases at V and 5 bases at J, leaving 6 bases unmatched. Germline V gene lookup returns CDR1 ENHRY and CDR2 SYGVKD. This CDR3 contains 14 residues. This chain's CDR3 is CAIGERGETGELFF. The CDR3 DNA reads TGTGCCATCGGGGAGCGGGGGGAGACCGGGGAGCTGTTTTTT.

This chain uses TRBV9 with TRBJ2-7; 11 positions agree with TRBD2. CDR3 size: 16 residues. Trimming cost V 0 bases and J 4 bases; bases outside gene matches: 6. Germline CDR1 and CDR2: SGDLS and YYNGEE. The CDR3 nucleotides are TGTGCCAGCAGCGTAGCGGTAGCGGGGGGGAGATACGAGCAGTACTTC. Translating gives CASSVAVAGGRYEQYF.

The table lists this clone with many counts. J is TRBJ1-2 and V is TRBV9, with D uncertain. Germline-derived CDR1 and CDR2 are SGDLS and YYNGEE. Trimming left V 0 bases short and J 8 bases short, with 11 bases between. CDR3 length: 13 amino acids. The CDR3 bases are TGTGCCAGCAGCGTAGAAGAGCTTAGGGGCTACACCTTC. Its protein product is CASSVEELRGYTF.

The chain is built from TRBV7-2 and TRBJ2-2, with TRBD2 matching over 12 bases. The CDR3 covers 16 residues. The V gene's germline CDR1 is SGHTA and CDR2 FQGNSA. J was trimmed by 6 bases and V by 5 bases; bases with no gene match: 7. This CDR3 is CASSIGLAGSAGELFF. CDR3 nucleotide sequence: TGTGCCAGCAGCATAGGACTAGCGGGGTCCGCCGGGGAGCTGTTTTTT.

V and J are TRBV28 and TRBJ1-2; 11 bases map to TRBD1. V lost 9 bases to trimming and J lost 6 bases; unmatched junction nucleotides: 3. CDR1 MDHEN and CDR2 SYDVKM come from the germline V gene. The CDR3 is 12 amino acids. CDR3 nucleotide sequence: TGTGCCAGGGACAGGGGGCGGAATGGCTACACCTTC. Encoded protein: CARDRGRNGYTF.

This clone was recorded a few times. The V and J genes are TRBV9 and TRBJ1-6; D not certain. Germline CDR1 SGDLS, CDR2 YYNGEE. This CDR3 is 16 amino acids long. Trimming stripped 0 bases from V and 2 bases from J, with 9 bases between. The CDR3 reads CASSVGGPTYNSPLHF. In nucleotides, the CDR3 is TGTGCCAGCAGCGTAGGAGGCCCTACCTATAATTCACCCCTCCACTTT.

The rearrangement uses TRBV9 and TRBJ1-4; tentatively, D is TRBD1 (5 bases). The CDR3 covers 17 residues. The V and J ends lost 0 bases and 4 bases respectively, with 16 bases between them. CDR1 is SGDLS and CDR2 is YYNGEE in the germline V gene. The CDR3 loop is CASSVGQLWEGNEKLFF. CDR3 DNA: TGTGCCAGCAGCGTAGGACAGCTTTGGGAGGGTAATGAAAAACTGTTTTTT. The complete variable domain, with remaining parts taken from reference TRBV9 and TRBJ1-4, reads DSGVTQTPKHLITATGQRVTLRCSPRSGDLSVYWYQQSLDQGLQFLIQYYNGEERAKGNILERFSAQQFPDLHSELNLSSLELGDSALYFCASSVGQLWEGNEKLFFGSGTQLSVL.

In its sample, this clone was seen a few times. The V and J genes are TRBV19 and TRBJ2-3, with 13 bases aligning to TRBD2. CDR1 is LNHDA, CDR2 SQIVND, per germline (reference sequence). The CDR3 contains 18 residues. The J segment lost 0 bases and the V segment lost 5 bases, leaving 8 bases of the junction unmatched. The CDR3 bases are TGTGCCAGTAGTGGCGGGACTAGCGGGGTAACTAGCACAGATACGCAGTATTTT. Its protein product is CASSGGTSGVTSTDTQYF.

The V and J genes are TRBV5-1 and TRBJ1-6; weak D call: TRBD1 (5 bases). V was shortened by 0 bases and J by 8 bases, with 12 bases between the two germline ends. This CDR3 contains 15 residues. CDR1 SGHRS and CDR2 YFSETQ come from the germline V gene. The DNA for the CDR3 is TGCGCCAGCAGCTTGGAAGATCAGGGATATTCACCCCTCCACTTT. It is translated as CASSLEDQGYSPLHF.

The J gene is TRBJ1-4, the V gene TRBV5-6; D possibly corresponds to TRBD1 (6 bases). Germline CDR1 SGHDT, CDR2 YYEEEE. This CDR3 has 14 amino acids. The V end lost 1 base, the J end lost 3 bases, and 7 bases lay between the germline ends. The CDR3 sequence is CASSLNRANEKLFF. CDR3 sequence (DNA): TGTGCCAGCAGCTTGAACAGGGCTAATGAAAAACTGTTTTTT.

In its sample, this clone was seen once. Other nucleotide sequences in the sample specify the same CDR3. The gene calls are TRBV7-2 and TRBJ2-7; 8 bases are a match to TRBD2. The ends lost 2 bases at V and 2 bases at J; junction bases unmatched: 5. The CDR3 has 15 amino acids. Germline CDR1 SGHTA, CDR2 FQGNSA. CDR3 protein: CASSLKSGGAYEQYF. The DNA of the CDR3 is TGTGCCAGCAGCTTAAAGTCCGGGGGGGCCTACGAGCAGTACTTC.

The rearrangement joins TRBV20-1 to TRBJ1-5; TRBD1 aligns across 11 bases. Germline V gene lookup returns CDR1 DFQATT and CDR2 SNEGSKA (reference sequence). Trimming took 3 bases from V and 4 from J; bases not matched to a gene: 5. There are 15 residues in the CDR3. The CDR3 region has the DNA TGCAGTGCTAGTGGGGGACAGGGGGAGAATCAGCCCCAGCATTTT. Protein sequence: CSASGGQGENQPQHF.

The V and J genes are TRBV6-1 and TRBJ2-3; perhaps D is TRBD1 or TRBD2 (6 bases each). The CDR3 is 14 residues long. Germline CDR1 MNHNS, CDR2 SASEGT. Trimming removed 3 bases at V and 5 bases at J, with 12 bases between. In DNA, the CDR3 is TGTGCCAGCAGTGAGTCGGGGGCTCAAGATACGCAGTATTTT. Translated: CASSESGAQDTQYF.

This chain connects TRBV27 to TRBJ2-7; TRBD1 aligns across 7 bases. V lost 8 bases, J lost 0 bases, and 10 bases stayed unmatched. CDR1 and CDR2 (germline): MNHEY, SMNVEV (reference sequence). There are 15 residues in the CDR3. The CDR3 coding sequence is TGTGCCAGCCGTAATAAGGGGACAGACTCCTACGAGCAGTACTTC. It specifies CASRNKGTDSYEQYF.

The J gene is TRBJ1-1, the V gene TRBV11-3; D unresolved. Germline CDR1 and CDR2: SGHNT and YENEEA. CDR3 length equals 13 residues. The V end was cut by 5 bases, the J end by 12 bases, with 19 bases between. CDR3 in DNA: TGTGCCAGCAGCCCGATGGACGTCCGCTCGACTTTCTTT. As protein: CASSPMDVRSTFF.

The rearrangement joins TRBV19 to TRBJ2-3, with TRBD2 matching 10 bases. Trimming removed 10 bases from V and 6 bases from J; junction bases left unmatched: 10. Germline V lookup: CDR1 LNHDA, CDR2 SQIVND (reference sequence). This CDR3 has 14 amino acids. The CDR3 DNA sequence: TGTGCCACCTCAAGCGGGGGGGCCGTGGATACGCAGTATTTT. Protein sequence: CATSSGGAVDTQYF.

V and J are TRBV28 and TRBJ2-7; perhaps TRBD1 as D (6 bases). The CDR3 length is 14 residues. Trimming shortened V by 8 bases and J by 4 bases, and 18 bases separated the two germline ends. Germline CDR1 and CDR2: MDHEN and SYDVKM. The CDR3 is CASVTGTPFYEQYF. In DNA form, the CDR3 reads TGTGCCAGCGTTACAGGGACCCCATTTTACGAGCAGTACTTC.

The chain couples TRBV3-1 (or the pseudogene TRBV3-2) to TRBJ2-1, with 8 positions matching TRBD2. The germline CDR1 and CDR2 sequences are LGHDT and YNNKEL (reference sequence). The CDR3 length is 14 residues. V trimming: 4 bases; J trimming: 7 bases; junction bases outside the gene matches: 6. This chain's CDR3 is CASSLGLAANEQFF. The CDR3 nucleotides read TGTGCCAGCAGCCTCGGACTAGCTGCAAATGAGCAGTTCTTC.

The rearrangement joins TRBV7-3 to TRBJ2-3; 7 bases are a match to TRBD2. The CDR3 totals 15 residues. CDR1 is SGHTA and CDR2 is FQGTGA in the germline V gene. J gave up 2 bases and V 1 base, and 3 bases lay outside the gene matches. CDR3 residues: CASSLNGGYTDTQYF. CDR3 DNA sequence: TGTGCCAGCAGCTTAAACGGGGGGTACACAGATACGCAGTATTTT.

This clone was observed a handful of times. V gene TRBV28 combines with J gene TRBJ1-4; D not certain. Germline V gene data show CDR1 as MDHEN and CDR2 as SYDVKM. The length of the CDR3 is 13 residues. Trimming took off 7 bases at V and 8 bases at J, with 14 bases between the two ends. The CDR3 loop reads CASITRAEEKLFF. CDR3 bases: TGTGCCAGCATCACTAGGGCAGAGGAAAAACTGTTTTTT. Based on the CDR3 plus reference TRBV28 and TRBJ1-4, the full variable domain is DVKVTQSSRYLVKRTGEKVFLECVQDMDHENMFWYRQDPGLGLRLIYFSYDVKMKEKGDIPEGYSVSREKKERFSLILESASTNQTSMYLCASITRAEEKLFFGSGTQLSVL.

This chain connects TRBV5-6 to TRBJ1-2; D is undetermined. V was shortened by 0 bases and J by 4 bases, with 7 bases between the two germline ends. Looked up from germline, CDR1 is SGHDT and CDR2 is YYEEEE. The CDR3 extends over 13 amino acids. The CDR3 nucleotides are TGTGCCAGCAGCTTGGGTCAGATCTATGGCTACACCTTC. This sequence encodes CASSLGQIYGYTF. The full variable domain, rest sourced from reference TRBV5-6 and TRBJ1-2, is DAGVTQSPTHLIKTRGQQVTLRCSPKSGHDTVSWYQQALGQGPQFIFQYYEEEERQRGNFPDRFSGHQFPNYSSELNVNALLLGDSALYLCASSLGQIYGYTFGSGTRLTVV.

The chain carries TRBV5-4 and TRBJ2-7; TRBD1 might be the D (6 bases). Trimming pared 2 bases from V and 2 bases from J, leaving 8 bases between. The CDR3 loop spans 13 amino acids. Germline CDR1 reads SGHNT; CDR2 reads YYREEE (reference sequence). The CDR3 DNA is TGTGCCAGCAGCTTCGGGACAACCTACGAGCAGTACTTC. It yields the protein CASSFGTTYEQYF.

This clone was counted once. The rearrangement joins TRBV4-1 to TRBJ2-1; perhaps D is TRBD1 or TRBD2 (5 bases each). CDR3 length: 13 residues. Trimming left V 3 bases short and J 9 bases short, with 12 bases between. The germline CDR1 and CDR2 sequences are MGHRA and YSYEKL. CDR3 protein: CASSQVGTSEQFF. The CDR3 nucleotides are TGCGCCAGCAGCCAGGTAGGGACCTCTGAGCAGTTCTTC.

This clone appeared once. J is TRBJ2-2 and V is TRBV4-2, with 10 nucleotides matching TRBD2. In germline, CDR1 is LGHNA, CDR2 YNFKEQ. The CDR3 spans 18 residues. Trimming took 1 base from V and 6 from J; bases not matched to a gene: 11. CDR3 coding DNA: TGTGCCAGCAGCCAAGTCCCAGCGGGGGGGCCCTACTCCGGGGAGCTGTTTTTT. Its protein product is CASSQVPAGGPYSGELFF.

This chain uses TRBV27 with TRBJ1-2; D not resolved. Germline CDR1 is MNHEY and CDR2 is SMNVEV (reference sequence). The CDR3 extends over 14 amino acids. The V and J ends lost 2 bases and 2 bases respectively, with 9 bases between them. Written as DNA, the CDR3 is TGTGCCAGCAGTTTAGTAGGGTCGAACTATGGCTACACCTTC. Translated, it gives CASSLVGSNYGYTF.

J is TRBJ2-7 and V is TRBV25-1; TRBD1 matches 11 bases. The germline V gene encodes CDR1 MGHDK and CDR2 SYGVNS. This CDR3 comprises 15 residues. The ends lost 6 bases at V and 1 base at J; junction bases unmatched: 5. The CDR3: CASRRGQGESYEQYF. The CDR3 nucleotides are TGTGCCAGCAGGCGGGGACAGGGGGAATCCTACGAGCAGTACTTC.

The chain recombines TRBV9 with TRBJ1-1; D uncertain. Germline loops: CDR1 SGDLS, CDR2 YYNGEE. The CDR3 consists of 14 residues. V lost 0 bases, J lost 1 base, and 7 bases lay in between. CDR3 sequence reads: CASSVGVSNTEAFF. The CDR3 coding sequence is TGTGCCAGCAGCGTAGGGGTCTCGAACACTGAAGCTTTCTTT.